The 3 T cell receptor beta chains presented below share a single source sample, sequenced in a study of shared T cell receptors in the human thymus. Sequencing was performed with immunoSEQ multiplex PCR; in TCRdb, only in-frame clones are kept and a portion is missing. The table shows about 660,000 clones, with more than 75% occurring only once. This same sample was also part of a study on human thymus T cells.

The sequenced sample consisted of thymocytes. The receptor source for this set is a boy younger than two with a congenital heart defect.

The chain carries TRBV30 and TRBJ2-7, with D possibly TRBD2 on 7 matching bases. The CDR3 runs 17 residues. V was shortened by 2 bases and J by 2 bases, with 22 bases between the two germline ends. Germline CDR1 and CDR2: GTSNPN and SVGIG (reference sequence). The CDR3 coding sequence is TGTGCCTGGAGTTCCCGTTGGGAGGCGGGGGCCCCCTACGAGCAGTACTTC. Translation: CAWSSRWEAGAPYEQYF. Based on the CDR3 plus reference TRBV30 and TRBJ2-7, the full variable domain is SQTIHQWPATLVQPVGSPLSLECTVEGTSNPNLYWYRQAAGRGLQLLFYSVGIGQISSEVPQNLSASRPQDRQFILSSKKLLLSDSGFYLCAWSSRWEAGAPYEQYFGPGTRLTVT.

This chain connects TRBV13 to TRBJ2-7; 9 nucleotides match TRBD2. V trimming: 2 bases; J trimming: 2 bases; junction bases outside the gene matches: 7. Germline CDR1 reads PRHDT; CDR2 reads FYEKMQ (reference sequence). This CDR3 contains 16 residues. The chain's CDR3 is CASSLRLAGRPYEQYF. The CDR3 DNA sequence: TGTGCCAGCAGCTTAAGGCTAGCGGGACGACCCTACGAGCAGTACTTC.

CDR3 loop: CAWTGTYPDTQYF. In DNA form, the CDR3 reads TGTGCCTGGACGGGAACCTATCCCGATACGCAGTATTTT. This chain connects TRBV30 to TRBJ2-3; the D gene is possibly TRBD2 (5 bases). The V gene lost 4 bases and the J gene lost 6 bases, with 14 bases spanning the gap. The germline CDR1 and CDR2 sequences are GTSNPN and SVGIG (reference sequence). The CDR3 covers 13 residues.